A single sample gave rise to the 7 T cell receptor beta chains below, sequenced in a study of blood T cell repertoires in COVID-19. Using immunoSEQ multiplex PCR, the repertoire was profiled, and TCRdb retains in-frame clones only, with some absent. Of 300,000 to 400,000 clones detected, approximately 87% appear once; the ten largest clones hold less than 3%. What was sequenced was peripheral blood. These receptors were obtained from a woman in her thirties with COVID-19, enrolled during active disease.

V and J are TRBV3-1 (or the pseudogene TRBV3-2) and TRBJ1-6; TRBD1 might be the D (5 bases). The CDR3 contains 18 residues. CDR1 and CDR2 from the germline V gene are LGHDT and YNNKEL (reference sequence). The V and J ends lost 2 bases and 2 bases respectively, with 16 bases between them. CDR3 DNA sequence: TGTGCCAGCAGCCAACGACAAGGTGGGGGGACCTATAATTCACCCCTCCACTTT. Translating it yields CASSQRQGGGTYNSPLHF.

The CDR3 loop reads CAWSGRIGYGYTF. The CDR3 DNA reads as TGTGCCTGGAGTGGGAGAATCGGCTATGGCTACACCTTC. This rearrangement joins TRBV30 to TRBJ1-2; D gene uncertain. CDR3 size: 13 residues. Per germline, CDR1 GTSNPN and CDR2 SVGIG (reference sequence). V was trimmed by 1 base and J by 4 bases, leaving 10 bases between them.

Note on this clone: Compared with germline, one end of the junction differs, possibly owing to a read error. The V and J genes are TRBV10-3 and TRBJ1-5; weak D call: TRBD1 (5 bases). The CDR3 has 16 amino acids. Germline values: CDR1 ENHRY, CDR2 SYGVKD. Here the CDR3 reads CAISESFAGGLQAQHF. CDR3 nucleotides: TGTGCCATCAGTGAGTCCTTCGCTGGGGGACTTCAGGCCCAGCATTTT.

This rearrangement joins TRBV6-5 to TRBJ1-6; D possibly corresponds to TRBD1 (5 bases). V lost 6 bases to trimming and J lost 10 bases, with 7 bases between them. The CDR3 is 11 amino acids. The germline V gene has CDR1 MNHEY and CDR2 SVGAGI. The CDR3 DNA is TGTGCCAGCAGGGAGGGGTCACCCCTCCACTTT. Protein product: CASREGSPLHF.

The chain is built from TRBV19 and TRBJ1-2; a weak D match, TRBD1 (5 bases). The CDR3 spans 13 residues. Trimming took off 6 bases at V and 2 bases at J, with 10 bases between the two ends. Germline V lookup: CDR1 LNHDA, CDR2 SQIVND (reference sequence). The CDR3: CASSPDTNYGYTF. CDR3 DNA sequence: TGTGCCAGTAGCCCGGACACCAACTATGGCTACACCTTC.

The chain has TRBV7-2 and TRBJ2-7, with a weak D call TRBD2 (7 bases). Per the germline V gene, CDR1 is SGHTA and CDR2 is FQGNSA. Deletions cut 1 base from V and 12 bases from J, with 16 bases between. The CDR3 runs 13 residues. The CDR3: CASSLVTGGALYF. The CDR3 bases are TGTGCCAGCAGCTTAGTTACGGGGGGCGCTTTGTACTTC.

In this sample, this clone turned up once. The rearrangement links TRBV6-5 to TRBJ2-3; 12 positions agree with TRBD2. The V and J ends lost 4 bases and 4 bases, in that order; junction bases with no gene match: 6. Germline lookup yields CDR1 MNHEY and CDR2 SVGAGI. The CDR3 loop spans 16 amino acids. The CDR3 sequence is CASSFRLAGASDTQYF. The CDR3 DNA reads TGTGCCAGCAGTTTTCGACTAGCGGGAGCTTCAGATACGCAGTATTTT.